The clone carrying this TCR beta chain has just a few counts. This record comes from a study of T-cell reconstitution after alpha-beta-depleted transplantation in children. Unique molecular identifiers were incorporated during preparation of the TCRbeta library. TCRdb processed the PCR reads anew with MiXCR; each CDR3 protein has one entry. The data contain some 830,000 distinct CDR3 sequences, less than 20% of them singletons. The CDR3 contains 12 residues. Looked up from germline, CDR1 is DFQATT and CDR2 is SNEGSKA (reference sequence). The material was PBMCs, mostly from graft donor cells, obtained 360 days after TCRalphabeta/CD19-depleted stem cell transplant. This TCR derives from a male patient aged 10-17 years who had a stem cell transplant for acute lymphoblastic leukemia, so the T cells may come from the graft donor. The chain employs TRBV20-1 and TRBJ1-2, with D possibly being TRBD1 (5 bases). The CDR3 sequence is CSRTHINYGYTF. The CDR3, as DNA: TGCAGCAGGACACACATTAACTATGGCTACACCTTC.